One sample yielded the 17 T cell receptor beta chains listed below, sequenced in a study of Graves' ophthalmopathy and Graves' hyperthyroidism (dated by TCRdb to 2016 to 2018). The instrument given in TCRdb is Illumina HiSeq 2000. TCR beta CDR3 regions were amplified from RNA transcripts for repertoire sequencing. HTBI primers and the Qiagen OneStep RT-PCR kit were used in a first-round RT-PCR, which was followed by a second-round multiplex PCR, size selection and purification. The public reads were quality trimmed at Q25 with fastp and then assembled into clones with MiXCR by TCRdb, keeping productive beta chains. Rows with one shared CDR3 protein collapse into an entry with the most common genes and DNA. The sample includes about 200,000 distinct CDR3 sequences, with roughly 29% observed a single time. Of the sample, 9.1% falls within the top ten clones. Sequenced material: peripheral blood. The receptors were gathered from a man aged 45-65 years with Graves' ophthalmopathy. Donor details come from another sample of the same person, matched by shared clones.

V usage is TRBV12-3 or TRBV12-4 and J usage is TRBJ2-5, with D possibly TRBD2 on 5 matching bases. The CDR3 consists of 15 residues. Trimming cost V 3 bases and J 1 base, with 12 bases left between them. The CDR3 DNA reads as TGTGCCAGCAGTTTGGTGGGAGCGCTCCAAGAGACCCAGTACTTC. Protein product: CASSLVGALQETQYF.

In its sample, this clonotype was seen many times. V is TRBV28 and J is TRBJ2-7; 8 positions match TRBD1. There are 18 residues in the CDR3. V shed 3 bases, J shed 2 bases, and the junction held 15 bases outside the gene matches. In germline, CDR1 is MDHEN, CDR2 SYDVKM. The CDR3 DNA reads as TGTGCCAGCAGTTTGGCACTCAGGGGGCGCCGTACACCCTACGAGCAGTACTTC. Protein product: CASSLALRGRRTPYEQYF.

This clonotype has a handful of counts. The chain combines TRBV6-1 with TRBJ1-1; no reliable D call. CDR1 and CDR2 from the germline V gene are MNHNS and SASEGT. The CDR3 consists of 14 residues. V gave up 2 bases and J gave up 1 base, with 8 bases separating them. The chain's CDR3 is CASSEFRGNTEAFF. The CDR3 DNA sequence: TGTGCCAGCAGTGAATTCCGGGGGAACACTGAAGCTTTCTTT.

This clonotype showed up just once. This chain uses TRBV12-3 or TRBV12-4 with TRBJ2-2; 12 positions match TRBD2. The CDR3 totals 16 residues. J lost 4 bases, V lost 6 bases, and 6 bases had no gene match. The CDR3 coding sequence is TGTGCCAGCAGCGGACTAGCGGGGATCGGCACCGGGGAGCTGTTTTTT. Translated: CASSGLAGIGTGELFF.

This clonotype is medium-sized by share. The chain employs TRBV20-1 and TRBJ1-1; TRBD1 is a possible D gene (5 bases). V lost 3 bases, J lost 3 bases, and 8 bases lay in between. Germline V gene lookup returns CDR1 DFQATT and CDR2 SNEGSKA (reference sequence). This CDR3 has 12 residues. The CDR3 DNA reads TGCAGTGCTAGGATGGGGGACACTGAAGCTTTCTTT. The encoded protein is CSARMGDTEAFF.

This sequence joins TRBV15 and TRBJ2-5, with a weak D call TRBD1 (5 bases). This CDR3 contains 14 residues. Germline values: CDR1 LNHNV, CDR2 YYDKDF (reference sequence). V shed 5 bases and J shed 1 base, with 11 bases lying between them. Here the CDR3 reads CATSRQRAQETQYF. CDR3 coding DNA: TGTGCCACCAGCCGACAGAGAGCCCAAGAGACCCAGTACTTC.

The genes are TRBV11-1 and TRBJ1-2; TRBD1 aligns across 8 bases. This CDR3 has 14 amino acids. The junction had 5 bases not matched to a gene; V was cut back by 3 bases and J by 5 bases. Germline loops: CDR1 SGHAT, CDR2 FQDESV (reference sequence). CDR3 amino acids: CASSFARTGYGYTF. CDR3 DNA sequence: TGTGCCAGCAGCTTCGCAAGGACAGGGTATGGCTACACCTTC.

This clonotype was detected many times. The V and J genes are TRBV6-1 and TRBJ1-4; no clear D gene. Germline values: CDR1 MNHNS, CDR2 SASEGT. The germline V and J ends were trimmed by 6 bases and 3 bases, with 8 bases remaining between them. The CDR3 is 13 residues long. The CDR3 loop reads CASSMTPNEKLFF. CDR3 in DNA: TGTGCCAGCAGCATGACTCCTAATGAAAAACTGTTTTTT.

This clonotype was picked up a small number of times. The V call is TRBV6-5, the J call TRBJ1-2, with 8 bases aligning to TRBD1. This CDR3 is 12 amino acids long. Germline loops: CDR1 MNHEY, CDR2 SVGAGI. Losses at the gene ends were 2 bases for V and 8 bases for J; bases not matched to a gene: 1. The CDR3 DNA reads TGTGCCAGCAGTTACCCAGGGGGCGGCTACACCTTC. This gives the protein CASSYPGGGYTF.

The V call is TRBV30, the J call TRBJ2-7; D ambiguous. V lost 0 bases and J 4 bases, leaving 4 bases between the germline ends. The CDR3 spans 11 residues. CDR1 and CDR2 from the germline V gene are GTSNPN and SVGIG (reference sequence). CDR3 bases: TGTGCCTGGAGTGTTATGTACGAGCAGTACTTC. As protein: CAWSVMYEQYF.

In its sample, this clonotype was seen many times. The V and J genes are TRBV9 and TRBJ2-2, with D uncertain. Germline V CDR1 and CDR2: SGDLS, YYNGEE. The V and J ends lost 4 bases and 4 bases respectively, with 5 bases between them. The length of the CDR3 is 12 residues. For the CDR3, the DNA is TGTGCCAGCAGCATACCCACCGGGGAGCTGTTTTTT. Residues: CASSIPTGELFF.

This clonotype was detected many times. In nucleotides, the CDR3 is TGTGCCAGTAGTATACGAGGGACAGCGATGAACACTGAAGCTTTCTTT. Protein sequence: CASSIRGTAMNTEAFF. The gene calls are TRBV19 and TRBJ1-1; TRBD1 matches at 7 bases. The germline gives CDR1 LNHDA, CDR2 SQIVND (reference sequence). The length of the CDR3 is 16 residues. The J segment lost 0 bases and the V segment lost 2 bases, leaving 6 bases of the junction unmatched. The full variable domain, completed using reference TRBV19 and TRBJ1-1, is DGGITQSPKYLFRKEGQNVTLSCEQNLNHDAMYWYRQDPGQGLRLIYYSQIVNDFQKGDIAEGYSVSREKKESFPLTVTSAQKNPTAFYLCASSIRGTAMNTEAFFGQGTRLTVV.

The CDR3 nucleotides are TGTGCCAGCAGCTTAGGACCGCGGCTTGAGGCTTTCTTT. This translates into CASSLGPRLEAFF. The chain joins TRBV7-8 to TRBJ1-1; D unresolved. V was cut by 1 base and J by 11 bases, with 14 bases left in between. The CDR3 is 13 residues long. The germline V gene encodes CDR1 SGHVS and CDR2 FQNEAQ.

V usage is TRBV28 and J usage is TRBJ2-7, with D possibly matching TRBD1 (6 bases). Germline loops: CDR1 MDHEN, CDR2 SYDVKM. Trimming took 7 bases from V and 2 from J, leaving 15 bases between them. The CDR3 consists of 14 residues. The CDR3 nucleotides are TGTGCCAGCATCGAAACTCGGGACACCTACGAGCAGTACTTC. Amino acid sequence: CASIETRDTYEQYF.

This clonotype was seen at least ten times. The chain combines TRBV28 with TRBJ2-7; 7 positions match TRBD1. V trimming: 8 bases; J trimming: 4 bases; junction bases outside the gene matches: 5. The CDR3 totals 12 residues. Germline values: CDR1 MDHEN, CDR2 SYDVKM. CDR3 loop: CASDRAGYEQYF. The CDR3 region has the DNA TGTGCCAGCGACAGGGCAGGGTACGAGCAGTACTTC.

This clonotype was found many times. V usage is TRBV6-2 or TRBV6-3 and J usage is TRBJ2-7; 13 nucleotides line up with TRBD2. V was clipped by 6 bases and J by 4 bases; unmatched bases: 6. The CDR3 is 15 residues long. Germline V gene data show CDR1 as MNHEY and CDR2 as SVGEGT. The CDR3 DNA reads as TGTGCCAGCAGACCAGGACTAGCGGGAGCTTACGAGCAGTACTTC. Translation gives CASRPGLAGAYEQYF.

This clonotype was observed at least ten times. The chain is built from TRBV7-9 and TRBJ2-3; 7 bases are shared with TRBD2. Germline trimming cut 4 bases from V and 5 bases from J; bases unmatched to any gene: 6. Per germline, CDR1 SEHNR and CDR2 FQNEAQ (reference sequence). The CDR3 consists of 14 residues. CDR3 DNA: TGTGCCAGCAGCTCGGGCGGGAGTAGAGATACGCAGTATTTT. Its translation: CASSSGGSRDTQYF.